This TCR beta chain was recovered during a study of blood T cell repertoires in COVID-19. Turning to the study itself: The study drew acute and convalescent COVID-19 samples from the United States, Italy and Spain. In each case, the material was cDNA or gDNA derived from T cells, B-cell-depleted T cells, or PBMCs.

The CDR3 runs 14 residues. The germline gives CDR1 SGHNT, CDR2 YYREEE (reference sequence). The ends were cut back, 1 base at V and 3 bases at J, with 8 bases in the middle. Seattle patients were enrolled during active infection and followed longitudinally. Methods used by the authors: Amplifying reference gene primers gave estimates of nucleated cell counts. Assay used: immunoSEQ multiplex PCR; TCRdb lists only in-frame clones, some missing. V and J calls and clone size are copied from that table; D and trimming were computed from the DNA. Of around 100,000 clones listed, roughly four fifths were seen once; the top ten hold around 4.8%.

This TCR derives from an elderly man with COVID-19, enrolled during active disease. The sample taken for sequencing was peripheral blood. This chain uses TRBV5-4 with TRBJ1-5, with D perhaps matching TRBD1 (6 bases). The CDR3 nucleotides read TGTGCCAGCAGCTTGAGGGGGACCAATCAGCCCCAGCATTTT. This gives the protein CASSLRGTNQPQHF.